Described below is a single T cell receptor beta chain sequence and its context. Its antigen is unknown. Looked up from germline, CDR1 is ENHRY and CDR2 is SYGVKD. There are 13 residues in the CDR3. V was pared by 4 bases and J by 12 bases, with 13 bases between. The source of the sample is a study of cytomegalovirus exposure and HLA in healthy donors. Notes on the study in general: Among CMV-associated TCR beta chains, most appeared HLA-restricted in a later analysis.

The PCR used 60 Vbeta and 13 Jbeta primers. The data were produced by immunoSEQ multiplex PCR, yet TCRdb's version contains in-frame clones alone and is incomplete. The sample holds over 100,000 clones, around 80% seen once. The chain employs TRBV10-3 and TRBJ1-6; D unclear. The TCR was taken from a woman in her late teens or twenties in good health and CMV-seropositive. Sequencing was performed on PBMCs. CDR3 DNA sequence: TGTGCCATCAGTGGTGGGGTCGGGGAACCCCTCCACTTT. This translates into CAISGGVGEPLHF.